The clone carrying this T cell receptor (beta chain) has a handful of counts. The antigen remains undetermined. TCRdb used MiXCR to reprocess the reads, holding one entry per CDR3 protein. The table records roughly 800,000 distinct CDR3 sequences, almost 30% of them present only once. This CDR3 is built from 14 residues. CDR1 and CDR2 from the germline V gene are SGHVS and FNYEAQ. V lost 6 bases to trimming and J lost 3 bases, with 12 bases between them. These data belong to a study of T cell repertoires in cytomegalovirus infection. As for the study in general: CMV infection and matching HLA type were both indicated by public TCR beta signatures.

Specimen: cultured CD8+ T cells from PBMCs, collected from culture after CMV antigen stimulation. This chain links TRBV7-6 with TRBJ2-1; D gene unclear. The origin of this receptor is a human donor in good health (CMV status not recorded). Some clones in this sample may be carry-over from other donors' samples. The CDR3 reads CASSSSPGYNEQFF. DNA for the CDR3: TGTGCCAGCAGTTCCTCCCCGGGCTACAATGAGCAGTTCTTC.